This record concerns one T cell receptor (beta chain) sequence. Its antigen is still unknown. Base qualities were left out, and no much larger clone turns up one base away. The CDR3 runs 19 residues from the cysteine to the phenylalanine. CDR3 DNA only is kept here, 57 bases in frame from base 1. Deletion took 0 bases off V and 0 bases off J, with a span of 16 bases between the germline ends. CDR1 SGDLS and CDR2 YYNGEE were looked up in the germline V gene. This specimen belongs to a study of blood T cell repertoires in COVID-19 (dated by TCRdb to 2020 to 2022). For the wider study: The collaborator samples originated in the United States, Italy and Spain and spanned the acute and convalescent phases of COVID-19. The prospective study material was composed of cDNA or gDNA derived from T cells, B-cell-depleted T cells, or PBMCs. Deeply sampled blood TCRbeta repertoires from subjects exposed to, actively infected with, or recovered from COVID-19 were included in the dataset. A freely available public database, intended as a resource for researchers studying the immune response to SARS-CoV-2, is where the repertoires were released. The samples were drawn from two sources: the first 160 participants of the ongoing ImmuneRACE study, and approximately 1,300 subjects contributed by 6 global collaborators. The sample metadata nearly always contained a de-identified subject ID, COVID-19 status, age in years and sex. HLA class I and class II types, where available, came from metadata supplied by the sample provider rather than from assay-based typing. Broader findings and caveats from the paper: The amount of clinical and demographic metadata varied by source and participant and was provided uncurated.

In the prospective study, participants were roughly 18 to 89 years old, resided in approximately 25 geographic areas of the United States, and were enrolled through a virtual design. In the prospective study, participants were assigned to cohorts based on the clinical history participants reported in a screening survey and a study questionnaire. For ImmuneRACE Cohort 3, a participant was defined as recovered based on two consecutive negative NP/OP PCR tests, clearance by a healthcare professional, or resolution of symptoms. Mobile phlebotomists in the prospective study collected whole blood, serum and a nasopharyngeal or oropharyngeal swab from every participant. Additional blood draws and questionnaires over an approximately two-month period could optionally be provided by prospective study participants. Prospective study blood samples were shipped either frozen or at room temperature before DNA extraction.

TCRbeta CDR3 regions were amplified from genomic DNA by means of the immunoSEQ Assay, a bias-controlled multiplex PCR. In the source study's methods: Nucleated cell counts per sample were estimated from amplification of reference gene primers within the assay. To quantify the absolute abundance of each unique TCRbeta CDR3 rearrangement, sequence reads were collapsed and filtered. For each sample, productive Simpson clonality was calculated as the square root of Simpson's diversity index over productive rearrangements. This immuneACCESS table, as held by TCRdb, lists in-frame sequences with V and J called but not all clones. Of the missing ones, under half trace to an unresolved V gene in checked studies; the others have no known cause. V and J calls and clone size are given by that table; D and trimming were obtained from the DNA. This sample has approximately 360,000 clones in its table, and roughly four fifths of those were observed once. In total, the top ten clones hold over 4.5% of the sample.

The clonotype comes from a woman aged 45-60 years who had recovered from COVID-19. The rearranged segments are TRBV9 and TRBJ2-6; possibly the D gene is TRBD2, per 5 matching bases. Sequences were obtained from PBMCs or T cells enriched from blood (not recorded which). Read as DNA, the sequence is TGTGCCAGCAGCGTAGGGTTCTCGGGGTTGGGCTCTGGGGCCAACGTCCTGACTTTC. It translates to CASSVGFSGLGSGANVLTF.